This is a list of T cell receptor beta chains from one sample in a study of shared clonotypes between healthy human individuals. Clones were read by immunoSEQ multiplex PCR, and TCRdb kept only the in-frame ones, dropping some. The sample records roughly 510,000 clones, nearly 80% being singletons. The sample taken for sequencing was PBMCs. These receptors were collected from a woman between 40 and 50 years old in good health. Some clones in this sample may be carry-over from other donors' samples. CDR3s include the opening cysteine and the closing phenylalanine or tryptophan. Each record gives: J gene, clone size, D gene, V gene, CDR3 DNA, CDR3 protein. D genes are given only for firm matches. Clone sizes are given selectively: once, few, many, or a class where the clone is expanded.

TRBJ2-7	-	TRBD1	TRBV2	TGTGCCACCACCCGGGACAGGGGTTGGTACGAGCAGTACTTC	CATTRDRGWYEQYF
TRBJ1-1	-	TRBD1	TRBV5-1	TGCGCCAGCAGATACCGGGGACAGGGTCCCATGAACACTGAAGCTTTCTTT	CASRYRGQGPMNTEAFF
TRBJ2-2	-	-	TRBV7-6	TGTGCCAGCAGCTTATCTGCAGCTATGAACACCGGGGAGCTGTTTTTT	CASSLSAAMNTGELFF
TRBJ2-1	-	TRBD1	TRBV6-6	TGTGCCAGCAGTAAGCCGACAGGGGCGGACAATGAGCAGTTCTTC	CASSKPTGADNEQFF
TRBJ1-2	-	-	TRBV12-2	TGTGCAAGTCGCTTAGCGTTACAGGGATATGGCTACACCTTC	CASRLALQGYGYTF
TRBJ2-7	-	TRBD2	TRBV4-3	TGCGCCAGCAGCCAAGACACTAGCGCCTACTACGAGCAGTACTTC	CASSQDTSAYYEQYF
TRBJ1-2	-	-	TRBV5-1	TGCGCCAGCAGCTTGGGTGGCAGGGTCAACACTAACTATGGCTACACCTTC	CASSLGGRVNTNYGYTF
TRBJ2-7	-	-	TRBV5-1	TGCGCCAGCAGCTCACCGGGACGGAACTACGAGCAGTACTTC	CASSSPGRNYEQYF
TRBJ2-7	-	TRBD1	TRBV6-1	TGTGCCAGCAGGACCGGGACAGGGGTTGACGAGCAGTACTTC	CASRTGTGVDEQYF
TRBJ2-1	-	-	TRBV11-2	TGTGCCAGCAGCTTAGAACACATTTACAATGAGCAGTTCTTC	CASSLEHIYNEQFF
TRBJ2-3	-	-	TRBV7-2	TGTGCCAGCAGCCCTGACTGGGGCACAGATACGCAGTATTTT	CASSPDWGTDTQYF
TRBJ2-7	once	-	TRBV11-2	TGTGCCAGCAGCTTAGGCCTGGGACTCAGCTACGAGCAGTACTTC	CASSLGLGLSYEQYF
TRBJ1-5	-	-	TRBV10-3	TGTGCCATCAGTGAGTCGGGCGGGGATCAGCCCCAGCATTTT	CAISESGGDQPQHF
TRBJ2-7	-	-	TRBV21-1	TGTGCCAGCAGCACAGACTCCTACGAGCAGTACTTC	CASSTDSYEQYF
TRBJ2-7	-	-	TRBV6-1	TGTGCCAGCAGTGAGCTGTTAAGCGGTCGATACGAGCAGTACTTC	CASSELLSGRYEQYF
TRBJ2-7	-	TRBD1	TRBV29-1	TGCAGCGGGCAGGGGGCTCACGAGCAGTACTTC	CSGQGAHEQYF
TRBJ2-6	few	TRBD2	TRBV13	TGTGCCAGCAGCCGGGGACTAGCGGGAGGGTTAGGTGGGGCCAACGTCCTGACTTTC	CASSRGLAGGLGGANVLTF
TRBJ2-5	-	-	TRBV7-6	TGTGCCAGCAGCTTAAGTGGGGGAGGAATGGGAGAGACCCAGTACTTC	CASSLSGGGMGETQYF
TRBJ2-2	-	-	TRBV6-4	TGTGCCAGCAGTGACTCGAAGGGGACCGGGGAGCTGTTTTTT	CASSDSKGTGELFF
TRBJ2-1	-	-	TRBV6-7	TGTGCCAGCACCCTGACGGGGAGCTCCTACAATGAGCAGTTCTTC	CASTLTGSSYNEQFF
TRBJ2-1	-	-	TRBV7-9	TGTGCCAGCAGCACCGGAGAAGGTAGCTCCTACAATGAGCAGTTCTTC	CASSTGEGSSYNEQFF
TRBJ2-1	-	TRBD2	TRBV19	TGTGCCAGTATGGGCGGGAGAAGCTCCTACAATGAGCAGTTCTTC	CASMGGRSSYNEQFF
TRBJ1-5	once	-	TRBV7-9	TGTGCCAGCAGCTTGTCATTGGGGCCCCAGCATTTT	CASSLSLGPQHF
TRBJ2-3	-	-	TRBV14	TGTGCCAGCAGCCAAGAATACCGCACAGATACGCAGTATTTT	CASSQEYRTDTQYF
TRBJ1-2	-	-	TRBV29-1	TGCAGCGTCGTCGACGGTAACTATGGCTACACCTTC	CSVVDGNYGYTF
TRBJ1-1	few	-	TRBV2	TGTGCCAGCACCGCAGGCTACACTGAAGCTTTCTTT	CASTAGYTEAFF
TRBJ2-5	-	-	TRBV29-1	TGCAGCGTTGAAGAATGGGAGACCCAGTACTTC	CSVEEWETQYF
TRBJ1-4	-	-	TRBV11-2	TGTGCCAGCAGCTTACTTCCCCAGTCTAATGAAAAACTGTTTTTT	CASSLLPQSNEKLFF
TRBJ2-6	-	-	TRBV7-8	TGTGCCAGCAGCCGCGGGGCCCTGGGCTCTGGGGCCAACGTCCTGACTTTC	CASSRGALGSGANVLTF
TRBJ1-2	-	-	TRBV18	TGTGCCAGCTCCGCGTCGGAGGGGGGAGGCTACACCTTC	CASSASEGGGYTF
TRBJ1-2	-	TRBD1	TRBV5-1	TGCGCCAGCAGTCCGGGACAGGGAGGCGTGACCGGTGGCTACACCTTC	CASSPGQGGVTGGYTF
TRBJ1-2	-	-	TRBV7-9	TGTGCCAGCAGCTCGGAGGGCAGGGGAATTGGCTACACCTTC	CASSSEGRGIGYTF
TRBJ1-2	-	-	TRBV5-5	TGTGCCAGCAGCCTCCACCCCGGGACGGACTATGGCTACACCTTC	CASSLHPGTDYGYTF
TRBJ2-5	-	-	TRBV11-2	TGTGCCAGCAGCGCGTTAGGGGACCAAGAGACCCAGTACTTC	CASSALGDQETQYF
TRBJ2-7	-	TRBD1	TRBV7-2	TGTGCCAGCAGCTTAGTGGACAGGCCCACCTACGAGCAGTACTTC	CASSLVDRPTYEQYF
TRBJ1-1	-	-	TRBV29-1	TGCAGCGTTAGAGTTGCTGAAGCTTTCTTT	CSVRVAEAFF
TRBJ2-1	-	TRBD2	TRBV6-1	TGTGCCAGCAGTGAACGGCGGGGGAACTACAATGAGCAGTTCTTC	CASSERRGNYNEQFF
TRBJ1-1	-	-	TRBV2	TGTGCCAGCAGTGATTCCAGGACACATAACACTGAAGCTTTCTTT	CASSDSRTHNTEAFF
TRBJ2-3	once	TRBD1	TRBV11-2	TGTGCCACCACAGACAGGGGCCGCACAGATACGCAGTATTTT	CATTDRGRTDTQYF
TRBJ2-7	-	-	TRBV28	TGTGCCAGCAGTACCTGGGTATCCTCCTACGAGCAGTACTTC	CASSTWVSSYEQYF
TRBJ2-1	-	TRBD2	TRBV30	TGTGCCTGGAATATAGCGGGAGAGTTTGAGCAGTTCTTC	CAWNIAGEFEQFF
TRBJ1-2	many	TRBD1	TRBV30	TGTGCCTGGATCCTACAGACAGGGGGCGATGGCTACACCTTC	CAWILQTGGDGYTF